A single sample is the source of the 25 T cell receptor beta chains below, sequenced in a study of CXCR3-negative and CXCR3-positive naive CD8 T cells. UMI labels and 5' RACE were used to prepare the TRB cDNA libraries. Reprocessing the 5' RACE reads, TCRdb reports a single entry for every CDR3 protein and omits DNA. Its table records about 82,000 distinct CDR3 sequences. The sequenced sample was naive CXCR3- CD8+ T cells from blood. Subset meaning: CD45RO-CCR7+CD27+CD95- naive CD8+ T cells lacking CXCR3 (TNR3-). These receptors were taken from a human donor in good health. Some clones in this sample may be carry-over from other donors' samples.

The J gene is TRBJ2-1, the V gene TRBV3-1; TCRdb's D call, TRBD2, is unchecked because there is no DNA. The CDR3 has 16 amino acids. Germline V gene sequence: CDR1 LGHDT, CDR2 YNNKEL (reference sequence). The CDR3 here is CASSHPSGGPYNEQFF.

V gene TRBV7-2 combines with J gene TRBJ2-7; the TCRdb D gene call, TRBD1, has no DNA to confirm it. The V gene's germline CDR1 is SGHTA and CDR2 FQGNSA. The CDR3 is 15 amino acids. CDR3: CASSTRTGGQDEQYF.

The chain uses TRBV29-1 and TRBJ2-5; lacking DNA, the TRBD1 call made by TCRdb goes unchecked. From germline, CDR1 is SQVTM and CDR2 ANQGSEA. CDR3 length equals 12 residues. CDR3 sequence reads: CSVGRGEETQYF.

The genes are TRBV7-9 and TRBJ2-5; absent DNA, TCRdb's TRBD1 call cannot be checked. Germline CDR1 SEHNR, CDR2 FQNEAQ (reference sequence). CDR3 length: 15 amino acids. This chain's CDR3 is CASSSGQVNQETQYF.

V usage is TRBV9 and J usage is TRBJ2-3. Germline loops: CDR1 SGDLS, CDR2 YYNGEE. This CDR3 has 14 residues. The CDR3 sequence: CASSTTRDTDTQYF.

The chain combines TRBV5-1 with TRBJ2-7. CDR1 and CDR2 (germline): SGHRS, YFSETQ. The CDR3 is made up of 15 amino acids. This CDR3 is CASSLAEAMGSEQYF.

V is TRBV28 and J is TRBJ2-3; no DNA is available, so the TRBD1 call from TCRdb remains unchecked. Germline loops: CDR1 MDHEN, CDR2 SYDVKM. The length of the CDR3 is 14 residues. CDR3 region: CASSRTGGTDTQYF.

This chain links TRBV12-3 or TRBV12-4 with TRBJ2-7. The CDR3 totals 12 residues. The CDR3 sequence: CASSEQISEQYF.

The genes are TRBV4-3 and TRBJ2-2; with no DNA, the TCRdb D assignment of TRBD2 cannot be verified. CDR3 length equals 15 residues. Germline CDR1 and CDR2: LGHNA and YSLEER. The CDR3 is CASSQVRAGTGELFF.

CDR3: CAWSVSVARTEQYF. The genes are TRBV30 and TRBJ2-7; absent DNA, TCRdb's TRBD2 call cannot be checked. CDR3 size: 14 residues. Germline V CDR1 and CDR2: GTSNPN, SVGIG (reference sequence).

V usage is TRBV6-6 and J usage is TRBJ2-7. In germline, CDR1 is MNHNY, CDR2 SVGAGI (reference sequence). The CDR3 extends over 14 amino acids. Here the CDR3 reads CASSLYRSSYEQYF.

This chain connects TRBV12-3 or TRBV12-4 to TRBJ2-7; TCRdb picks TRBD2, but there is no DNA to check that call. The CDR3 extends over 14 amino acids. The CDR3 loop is CASSTTGTSGEQYF.

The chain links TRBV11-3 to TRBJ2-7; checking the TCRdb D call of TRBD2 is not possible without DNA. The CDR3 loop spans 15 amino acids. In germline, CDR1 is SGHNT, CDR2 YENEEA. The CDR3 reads CASSGPRLGSYEQYF.

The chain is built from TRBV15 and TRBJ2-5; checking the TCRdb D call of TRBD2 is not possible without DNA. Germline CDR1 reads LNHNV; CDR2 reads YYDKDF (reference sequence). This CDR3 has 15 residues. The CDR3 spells CATSRGWEIGETQYF.

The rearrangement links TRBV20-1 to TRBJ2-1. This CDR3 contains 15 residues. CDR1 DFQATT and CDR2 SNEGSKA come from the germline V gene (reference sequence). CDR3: CSARDLLVIYNEQFF.

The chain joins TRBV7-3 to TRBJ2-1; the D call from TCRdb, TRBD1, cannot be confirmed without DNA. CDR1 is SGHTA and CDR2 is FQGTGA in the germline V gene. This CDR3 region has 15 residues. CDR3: CASSSQGGGQDEQFF.

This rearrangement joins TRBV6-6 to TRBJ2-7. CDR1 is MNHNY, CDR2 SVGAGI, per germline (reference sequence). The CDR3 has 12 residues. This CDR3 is CASSHSNYEQYF.

The CDR3 sequence: CASSFSGAPYEQYF. The J gene is TRBJ2-7, the V gene TRBV7-9; the D gene TCRdb calls, TRBD2, cannot be checked with no DNA. The CDR3 length is 14 residues. Germline values: CDR1 SEHNR, CDR2 FQNEAQ (reference sequence).

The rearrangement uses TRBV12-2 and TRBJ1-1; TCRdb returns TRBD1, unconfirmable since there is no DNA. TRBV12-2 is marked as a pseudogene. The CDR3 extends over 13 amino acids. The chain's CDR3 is CASRFTGNTEAFF.

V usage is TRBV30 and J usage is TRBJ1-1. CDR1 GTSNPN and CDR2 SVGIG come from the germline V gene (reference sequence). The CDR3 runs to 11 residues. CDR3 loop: CAWSRVTEAFF.

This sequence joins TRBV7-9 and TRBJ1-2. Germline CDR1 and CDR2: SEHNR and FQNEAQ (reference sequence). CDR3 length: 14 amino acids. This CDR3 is CASSLEQDPYGYTF.

The CDR3 reads CASSYSRLAEETQYF. The chain joins TRBV6-2 or TRBV6-3 to TRBJ2-5; TCRdb lists TRBD2, though no DNA is available to test this call. This CDR3 is 15 amino acids long. Germline V gene sequence: CDR1 MNHEY, CDR2 SVGEGT.

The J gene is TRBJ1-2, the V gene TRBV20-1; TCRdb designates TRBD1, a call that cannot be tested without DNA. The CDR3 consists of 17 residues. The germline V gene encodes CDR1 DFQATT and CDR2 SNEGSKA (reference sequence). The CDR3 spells CSALPVFSGLEDYGYTF.

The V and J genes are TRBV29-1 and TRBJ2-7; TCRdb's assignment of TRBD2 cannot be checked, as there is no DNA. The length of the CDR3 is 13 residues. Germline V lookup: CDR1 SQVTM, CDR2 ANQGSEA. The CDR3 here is CSVRGRASYEQYF.

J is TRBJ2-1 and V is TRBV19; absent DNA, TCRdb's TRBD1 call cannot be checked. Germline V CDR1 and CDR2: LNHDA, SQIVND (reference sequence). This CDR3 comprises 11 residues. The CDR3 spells CASSIGTEQFF.